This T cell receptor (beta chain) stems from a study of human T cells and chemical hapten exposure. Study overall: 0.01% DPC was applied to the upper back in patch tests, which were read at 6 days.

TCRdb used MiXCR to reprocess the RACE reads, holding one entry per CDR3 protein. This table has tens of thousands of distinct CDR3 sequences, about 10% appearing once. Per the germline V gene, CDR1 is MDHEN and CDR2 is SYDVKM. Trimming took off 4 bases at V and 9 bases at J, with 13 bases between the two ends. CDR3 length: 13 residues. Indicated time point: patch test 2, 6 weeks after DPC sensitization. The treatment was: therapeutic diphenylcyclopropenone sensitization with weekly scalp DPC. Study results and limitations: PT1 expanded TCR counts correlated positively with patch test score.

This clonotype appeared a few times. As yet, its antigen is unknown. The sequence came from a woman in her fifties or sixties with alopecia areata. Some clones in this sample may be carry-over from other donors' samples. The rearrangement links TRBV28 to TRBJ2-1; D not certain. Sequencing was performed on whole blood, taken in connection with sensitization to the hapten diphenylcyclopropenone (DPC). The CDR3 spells CASSSRRTGEQFF. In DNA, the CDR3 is TGTGCCAGCAGTTCTCGACGGACGGGTGAGCAGTTCTTC.